The sequence of this TCR beta chain was determined in a study of cytotoxic CD8 clonotypes in ibrutinib-treated CLL. Study summary: Response sampling took place at median approximately eleven months of treatment, range 6 to 36.

With regard to this clone: Its specificity is not known. Mismatch with germline at one junction end may stem from a read error.

The CDR3 is 14 residues long. Germline V gene data show CDR1 as SGHNT and CDR2 as YENEEA. Depths of 1 in 200,000 to 1 in 1 million T cells were the sequencing target. Profiled with immunoSEQ multiplex PCR; TCRdb holds only in-frame clones, not every one. Of 97,000 or so clones listed, approximately 78% are singletons. Regarding the study as a whole: Sustained-remission and progressing patients were not sampled at matched times.

The rearrangement links TRBV11-3 to TRBJ2-7; no reliable D call. Here the sequenced sample was PBMCs, taken after 12 months of ibrutinib treatment. The sequence was obtained from a human donor with chronic lymphocytic leukemia. The CDR3 protein is CASSVDSITYEQYF. The DNA of the CDR3 is TGTGCCAGCAGCGTAGACTCTATAACCTACGAGCAGTACTTC. The complete variable domain, with remaining parts taken from reference TRBV11-3 and TRBJ2-7, reads EAGVVQSPRYKIIEKKQPVAFWCNPISGHNTLYWYLQNLGQGPELLIRYENEEAVDDSQLPKDRFSAERLKGVDSTLKIQPAELGDSAVYLCASSVDSITYEQYFGPGTRLTVT.